This T cell receptor beta chain is drawn from a study of blood T cell repertoires in COVID-19. At the level of the study: Donors in the United States, Italy and Spain gave samples during acute or convalescent COVID-19.

Germline CDR1 reads LNHNV; CDR2 reads YYDKDF (reference sequence). V was clipped by 1 base and J by 1 base, with 16 bases between them. The CDR3 runs to 17 residues. Original handling: Nucleated cell counts were estimated from reference gene primer amplification. Here immunoSEQ multiplex PCR was the method, and the copy in TCRdb shows in-frame clones only, minus some. V and J calls and clone size are given by that table; D and trimming were obtained from the DNA. The sample carries about 190,000 clones, under 90% recorded once. The sequence came from a middle-aged man with acute or convalescent COVID-19. Sequenced input: peripheral blood. J is TRBJ1-1 and V is TRBV15, with a possible D match to TRBD1 (6 bases). CDR3 bases: TGTGCCACCAGCAGAGGGACCGGGACACTAGAGAACACTGAAGCTTTCTTT. This codes for CATSRGTGTLENTEAFF.